Below, one T cell receptor (beta chain) is given with its context. Measured with immunoSEQ multiplex PCR; TCRdb has only the in-frame clones, and not every one. The sample includes some 80,000 clones, about 94% of them seen just once. CDR1 and CDR2 from the germline V gene are MDHEN and SYDVKM. The junction had 9 bases not matched to a gene; V was cut back by 7 bases and J by 6 bases. The CDR3 is made up of 14 amino acids. These data are taken from a study of OX40 agonist ivuxolimab in advanced cancers. Study-wide background: The mean age was roughly 60 years, ranging from about 23 to 85, with under 90% of participants male.

This specimen was CD4+ or CD8+ T cells sorted from blood, taken in a trial of the OX40 agonist ivuxolimab. The clonotype originates from an adult with an advanced solid tumor such as melanoma, head and neck, liver or kidney cancer. The gene calls are TRBV28 and TRBJ1-5, with TRBD1 identical over 7 bases. For the CDR3, the DNA is TGTGCCAGCACCCGAGGGGGCGCGGGTCAGCCCCAGCATTTT. Its protein is CASTRGGAGQPQHF.